These 20 T cell receptor beta chains were sequenced from one sample in a study of blood T cell repertoires in COVID-19. Clones were read by immunoSEQ multiplex PCR, and TCRdb kept only the in-frame ones, dropping some. Of 10,000 to 15,000 clones detected, around four fifths appear once; the ten largest clones hold approximately 34%. Material for sequencing was peripheral blood. These receptors were obtained from a human donor in a cohort sampled during active COVID-19.

V is TRBV3-1 (or the pseudogene TRBV3-2) and J is TRBJ2-1; the D gene is possibly TRBD2 (5 bases). Trimming removed 1 base from V and 5 bases from J, with 9 bases in between. The CDR3 contains 14 residues. The germline V gene encodes CDR1 LGHDT and CDR2 YNNKEL (reference sequence). CDR3 DNA: TGTGCCAGCAGCCAAGTCGACGGGGACAATGAGCAGTTCTTC. It specifies CASSQVDGDNEQFF.

This clone was recorded only once. The chain recombines TRBV7-2 with TRBJ2-5; D unclear. Looked up from germline, CDR1 is SGHTA and CDR2 is FQGNSA. This CDR3 comprises 15 residues. Trimming took off 3 bases at V and 4 bases at J, with 15 bases between the two ends. CDR3 nucleotide sequence: TGTGCCAGCAGCTTGAGTCTCCCCTGGAGAGAGACCCAGTACTTC. Its protein is CASSLSLPWRETQYF. The variable domain in full, completed from reference TRBV7-2 and TRBJ2-5, reads GAGVSQSPSNKVTEKGKDVELRCDPISGHTALYWYRQSLGQGLEFLIYFQGNSAPDKSGLPSDRFSAERTGGSVSTLTIQRTQQEDSAVYLCASSLSLPWRETQYFGPGTRLLVL.

This clone was observed a few times. The chain employs TRBV6-6 and TRBJ1-6, with D maybe TRBD1 (5 bases). Germline V gene sequence: CDR1 MNHNY, CDR2 SVGAGI (reference sequence). V dropped 5 bases and J dropped 0 bases, with 14 bases sitting between them. The CDR3 extends over 17 amino acids. This CDR3 reads CASSPPQGSSYNSPLHF. CDR3 nucleotide sequence: TGTGCCAGCAGTCCCCCCCAGGGTAGCTCCTATAATTCACCCCTCCACTTT.

The chain uses TRBV30 and TRBJ1-5; D may be TRBD1 (6 bases). Trimming pared 3 bases from V and 5 bases from J, leaving 11 bases between. In germline, CDR1 is GTSNPN, CDR2 SVGIG (reference sequence). The CDR3 runs to 13 residues. The chain's CDR3 is CAWSREGDQPQHF. CDR3 sequence (DNA): TGTGCCTGGAGCCGGGAGGGGGATCAGCCCCAGCATTTT.

This chain uses TRBV7-6 with TRBJ1-5; weak D call: TRBD1 (6 bases). Per germline, CDR1 SGHVS and CDR2 FNYEAQ. The germline V and J ends were trimmed by 5 bases and 7 bases, with 15 bases remaining between them. The CDR3 has 14 residues. The CDR3 DNA follows: TGTGCCAGCAGCGACTACCGTGGGGGCCAGCCCCAGCATTTT. It yields the protein CASSDYRGGQPQHF.

The chain links TRBV6-5 to TRBJ1-1, with D hard to call. The CDR3 has 14 amino acids. V was clipped by 5 bases and J by 0 bases, with 10 bases between them. Germline CDR1 and CDR2: MNHEY and SVGAGI. This chain's CDR3 is CASSKQRMNTEAFF. The CDR3 DNA reads TGTGCCAGCAGTAAGCAGAGGATGAACACTGAAGCTTTCTTT.

The CDR3 loop is CASSIDPWTGRAFF. CDR3 sequence (DNA): TGTGCCAGTAGTATAGATCCGTGGACAGGGAGAGCTTTCTTT. V is TRBV19 and J is TRBJ1-1, with 8 bases lining up with TRBD1. V lost 0 bases to trimming and J lost 10 bases; unmatched junction nucleotides: 7. CDR1 is LNHDA, CDR2 SQIVND, per germline (reference sequence). This CDR3 is built from 14 residues. Based on the CDR3 plus reference TRBV19 and TRBJ1-1, the full variable domain is DGGITQSPKYLFRKEGQNVTLSCEQNLNHDAMYWYRQDPGQGLRLIYYSQIVNDFQKGDIAEGYSVSREKKESFPLTVTSAQKNPTAFYLCASSIDPWTGRAFFGQGTRLTVV.

The J gene is TRBJ2-5, the V gene TRBV30, with D perhaps matching TRBD2 (7 bases). The CDR3 runs to 15 residues. With 2 bases removed from V and 5 bases from J, the gap between germline ends came to 18 bases. The germline V gene encodes CDR1 GTSNPN and CDR2 SVGIG (reference sequence). The chain's CDR3 is CAWSRWEGGYETQYF. The CDR3 DNA reads as TGTGCCTGGAGTCGCTGGGAGGGGGGGTATGAGACCCAGTACTTC. Based on the CDR3 plus reference TRBV30 and TRBJ2-5, the full variable domain is SQTIHQWPATLVQPVGSPLSLECTVEGTSNPNLYWYRQAAGRGLQLLFYSVGIGQISSEVPQNLSASRPQDRQFILSSKKLLLSDSGFYLCAWSRWEGGYETQYFGPGTRLLVL.

This clone showed up just once. J is TRBJ1-6 and V is TRBV7-9; 9 bases align to TRBD1. CDR1 SEHNR and CDR2 FQNEAQ come from the germline V gene (reference sequence). CDR3 length equals 15 residues. Germline trimming cut 5 bases from V and 2 bases from J; bases unmatched to any gene: 1. CDR3 sequence: CASSRQGAYNSPLHF. CDR3 DNA sequence: TGTGCCAGCAGCAGACAGGGGGCCTATAATTCACCCCTCCACTTT.

The CDR3 DNA follows: TGTGCCAGCAGTACGACAGGGTCCGGAAAACTGTTTTTT. Its protein is CASSTTGSGKLFF. The gene calls are TRBV6-2 or TRBV6-3 and TRBJ1-4; TRBD1 matches at 7 bases. Trimming took 5 bases from V and 10 from J; bases not matched to a gene: 7. Germline-derived CDR1 and CDR2 are MNHEY and SVGEGT. The CDR3 runs to 13 residues.

This clone appeared once. The gene calls are TRBV5-4 and TRBJ2-5; D ambiguous. The CDR3 runs to 11 residues. The germline V and J ends were trimmed by 4 bases and 3 bases, with 4 bases remaining between them. Per the germline V gene, CDR1 is SGHNT and CDR2 is YYREEE (reference sequence). CDR3 region: CASSVKETQYF. DNA of the CDR3: TGTGCCAGCAGCGTAAAAGAGACCCAGTACTTC.

The chain joins TRBV7-9 to TRBJ1-1; possibly TRBD1 for D (5 bases). This CDR3 region has 14 residues. Germline V gene sequence: CDR1 SEHNR, CDR2 FQNEAQ (reference sequence). V was trimmed by 5 bases and J by 0 bases, leaving 10 bases between them. The CDR3 DNA follows: TGTGCCAGCAGCACCGGACACATGAACACTGAAGCTTTCTTT. Protein product: CASSTGHMNTEAFF.

The chain has TRBV9 and TRBJ1-1, with 11 nucleotides matching TRBD1. The V and J ends lost 4 bases and 4 bases, in that order; junction bases with no gene match: 6. The CDR3 is 15 residues long. Germline V gives CDR1 SGDLS, CDR2 YYNGEE. Written as DNA, the CDR3 is TGTGCCAGCAGCACCCCCGGGACAGGGGGCACTGAAGCTTTCTTT. This sequence encodes CASSTPGTGGTEAFF.

J is TRBJ1-1 and V is TRBV12-3 or TRBV12-4; D gene unclear. V shed 6 bases and J shed 1 base, with 6 bases lying between them. This CDR3 is built from 12 residues. CDR3 sequence: CASSLWNTEAFF. Here the CDR3 DNA reads TGTGCCAGCAGCCTATGGAACACTGAAGCTTTCTTT.

V and J are TRBV5-1 and TRBJ2-3, with 7 bases that match TRBD2. Germline values: CDR1 SGHRS, CDR2 YFSETQ. This CDR3 spans 15 amino acids. The ends lost 0 bases at V and 5 bases at J; junction bases unmatched: 6. CDR3 in amino acids: CASSLEGSGRDTQYF. DNA for the CDR3: TGCGCCAGCAGCTTGGAGGGTAGCGGGCGAGATACGCAGTATTTT.

V and J are TRBV6-6 and TRBJ1-1, with D unresolved. The CDR3 length is 14 residues. Deletions cut 0 bases from V and 5 bases from J, with 10 bases between. CDR1 is MNHNY, CDR2 SVGAGI, per germline (reference sequence). Written as DNA, the CDR3 is TGTGCCAGCAGTTACTCAGGAGCGGGAACTGAAGCTTTCTTT. It codes for CASSYSGAGTEAFF.

This clone was counted between two and nine times. This chain joins TRBV5-1 and TRBJ1-1; D gene uncertain. Germline V gene data show CDR1 as SGHRS and CDR2 as YFSETQ. The CDR3 is made up of 15 amino acids. Trimming took 2 bases from V and 4 from J, leaving 15 bases between them. For the CDR3, the DNA is TGCGCCAGCAGCTTTGGGATTTCGGGGTTCACTGAAGCTTTCTTT. This sequence encodes CASSFGISGFTEAFF.

In DNA, the CDR3 is TGCGCCAGCAGCTTGGGGACAGCTAACTATGGCTACACCTTC. Protein: CASSLGTANYGYTF. J is TRBJ1-2 and V is TRBV5-1, with D possibly being TRBD1 (6 bases). Germline V gives CDR1 SGHRS, CDR2 YFSETQ. V was trimmed by 0 bases and J by 0 bases, leaving 6 bases between them. The CDR3 covers 14 residues. Drawing the rest from reference TRBV5-1 and TRBJ1-2, the complete variable domain is KAGVTQTPRYLIKTRGQQVTLSCSPISGHRSVSWYQQTPGQGLQFLFEYFSETQRNKGNFPGRFSGRQFSNSRSEMNVSTLELGDSALYLCASSLGTANYGYTFGSGTRLTVV.

The chain combines TRBV7-3 with TRBJ2-3; no firm D call. Trimming pared 1 base from V and 7 bases from J, leaving 12 bases between. Germline values: CDR1 SGHTA, CDR2 FQGTGA. The CDR3 sequence is 14 residues long. CDR3 in DNA: TGTGCCAGCAGCTTAAGCAGGTCCTCAAATACGCAGTATTTT. Translating it yields CASSLSRSSNTQYF.

The chain joins TRBV18 to TRBJ1-1; D not resolved. The CDR3 spans 13 residues. Trimming took 2 bases from V and 0 from J, leaving 4 bases between them. Germline assignment: CDR1 KGHSH and CDR2 LQKENI. The CDR3: CASSPDMNTEAFF. CDR3 coding DNA: TGTGCCAGCTCACCAGACATGAACACTGAAGCTTTCTTT.